Listed below are T cell receptor beta chains from one sample, sequenced in a study of beta chain features in type 1 diabetes. This table comes from immunoSEQ multiplex PCR, and its TCRdb copy is limited to in-frame clones, with some not included. The data show under 350,000 clones, roughly 8% seen once. Sample: central memory CD4+ T cells from blood. The receptor set was obtained from a woman younger than 30 in good health. Each CDR3 is given with its conserved first and last residue. The order of the fields is J gene, clone size, V gene, D gene, CDR3 DNA, CDR3 protein. The D gene is left open where the match is weak. Only part of the rows carry a size: once, few, many, or a class if the clone is expanded.

J gene: TRBJ2-1; clone size: few; V gene: TRBV7-9; D gene: -; CDR3 DNA: TGTGCCAGCAGCCTGTGGGAGTCCTACAATGAGCAGTTCTTC; CDR3 protein: CASSLWESYNEQFF
J gene: TRBJ1-1; clone size: -; V gene: TRBV6-5; D gene: TRBD1; CDR3 DNA: TGTGCCAGCAGATCTCCCCCGGGACAGGGAACTGAAGCTTTCTTT; CDR3 protein: CASRSPPGQGTEAFF
J gene: TRBJ2-7; clone size: -; V gene: TRBV4-3; D gene: -; CDR3 DNA: TGCGCCAGCAGCCAAGATCTGACCAGTAGTGAGCAGTACTTC; CDR3 protein: CASSQDLTSSEQYF
J gene: TRBJ2-3; clone size: many; V gene: TRBV7-7; D gene: -; CDR3 DNA: TGTGCCAGCAGCTTAGGCACAGGCACAGATACGCAGTATTTT; CDR3 protein: CASSLGTGTDTQYF
J gene: TRBJ2-4; clone size: -; V gene: TRBV18; D gene: -; CDR3 DNA: TGTGCCAGCTCACCGACGGAGTACCAAAACATTCAGTACTTC; CDR3 protein: CASSPTEYQNIQYF
J gene: TRBJ1-5; clone size: few; V gene: TRBV28; D gene: -; CDR3 DNA: TGTGCCAGCAGTTGGTACGGCAATCAGCCCCAGCATTTT; CDR3 protein: CASSWYGNQPQHF
J gene: TRBJ1-4; clone size: -; V gene: TRBV7-3; D gene: -; CDR3 DNA: TGTGCCAGCAGCTTTAACCAGGGAACTAATGAAAAACTGTTTTTT; CDR3 protein: CASSFNQGTNEKLFF
J gene: TRBJ2-1; clone size: -; V gene: TRBV6-6; D gene: TRBD1; CDR3 DNA: TGTGCCAGCAGTGACAGGGGGTCGTCCTACAATGAGCAGTTCTTC; CDR3 protein: CASSDRGSSYNEQFF
J gene: TRBJ1-4; clone size: few; V gene: TRBV7-9; D gene: TRBD1; CDR3 DNA: TGTGCCAGCAGCCGACAGGGGATTAATGAAAAACTGTTTTTT; CDR3 protein: CASSRQGINEKLFF
J gene: TRBJ1-4; clone size: -; V gene: TRBV28; D gene: -; CDR3 DNA: TGTGCCAGCAGTTCCGGAAAACTGTTTTTT; CDR3 protein: CASSSGKLFF
J gene: TRBJ2-5; clone size: -; V gene: TRBV7-8; D gene: -; CDR3 DNA: TGTGCCAGCAGCTCCGAAAGGGGGTCTCGAGAGACCCAGTACTTC; CDR3 protein: CASSSERGSRETQYF
J gene: TRBJ1-3; clone size: -; V gene: TRBV11-2; D gene: TRBD1; CDR3 DNA: TGTGCCAGCAGCGACAGGGGGTCTGGAAACACCATATATTTT; CDR3 protein: CASSDRGSGNTIYF
J gene: TRBJ2-7; clone size: -; V gene: TRBV6-6; D gene: TRBD2; CDR3 DNA: TGTGCCAGCAGATTGGGACTAGCGTCCTACGAGCAGTACTTC; CDR3 protein: CASRLGLASYEQYF
J gene: TRBJ2-5; clone size: many; V gene: TRBV4-2; D gene: TRBD2; CDR3 DNA: TGTGCCAGCAGCCAAGACGGGACTAGCGGGGGGGAGACCCAGTACTTC; CDR3 protein: CASSQDGTSGGETQYF
J gene: TRBJ1-6; clone size: few; V gene: TRBV4-2; D gene: -; CDR3 DNA: TGTGCCAGCAGCCCGGACAATAATTCACCCCTCCACTTT; CDR3 protein: CASSPDNNSPLHF
J gene: TRBJ2-1; clone size: -; V gene: TRBV4-1; D gene: -; CDR3 DNA: TGCGCCAGCAGCCAAGCTCCAGGGGGGGCCTACAATGAGCAGTTCTTC; CDR3 protein: CASSQAPGGAYNEQFF